A selection of T cell receptor beta chains follows, all from one sample in a study of tumor and adjacent non-tumor tissue in lung cancer. TCRdb reprocessed the multiplex PCR reads with MiXCR, giving one entry per CDR3 protein. The sample includes some 74,000 distinct CDR3 sequences, just under 75% of them seen just once. Specimen: lung tumor tissue. The receptors shown here come from a woman in her thirties or forties with non-small cell lung cancer. Both conserved end residues are part of each CDR3. D genes are given only for firm matches. Size is stated for part of the rows, as once, few or many counts, or as a class when the clone is expanded.

>TRBJ1-6|.|few|TRBV28
CASSLLGITRDSPLHF
TGTGCCAGCAGTTTATTAGGAATAACCAGGGATTCACCCCTCCACTTT
>TRBJ2-5|.|many|TRBV5-1
CASSPGTKETQYF
TGCGCCAGCAGCCCCGGGACCAAAGAGACCCAGTACTTC
>TRBJ1-1|.|.|TRBV6-5
CASSYTGGPMGTEVFF
TGTGCCAGCAGTTACACTGGTGGCCCCATGGGCACTGAAGTTTTCTTT
>TRBJ2-1|.|.|TRBV4-2
CTSSQPQGTNNEQFF
TGTACCAGCAGCCAACCCCAGGGCACCAACAATGAGCAGTTCTTC
>TRBJ2-1|TRBD2|.|TRBV7-9
CASSLTHGGGYYNEQSF
TGTGCCAGCAGCTTAACGCATGGCGGGGGGTATTACAATGAGCAGTCCTTC
>TRBJ2-7|.|.|TRBV6-5
CASSSPTGGYEHYF
TGTGCCAGCAGTTCCCCCACTGGGGGCTACGAGCACTACTTC
>TRBJ2-1|TRBD1|.|TRBV11-2
CASSRGQSNEQFF
TGTGCCAGCAGCAGGGGACAGTCCAATGAGCAGTTCTTC
>TRBJ1-2|.|.|TRBV11-2
CTSSLGTGNYDCTF
.
>TRBJ2-2|.|.|TRBV6-5
CASSYSWGRTTGELFF
TGTGCCAGCAGTTACTCTTGGGGCAGGACCACAGGGGAGCTGTTTTTT
>TRBJ2-7|.|.|TRBV18
CASSPPGQASYEQYF
TGTGCCAGCTCACCACCGGGCCAAGCCTCCTACGAGCAGTACTTC
>TRBJ1-4|.|.|TRBV10-2
CASRDTQGRYEKLFF
TGCGCCAGCCGAGACACCCAAGGACGATATGAAAAACTGTTTTTT
>TRBJ2-5|TRBD2|.|TRBV4-1
CASSPPGRGGETQYF
TGCGCCAGCAGCCCCCCCGGGAGGGGCGGGGAGACCCAGTACTTC
>TRBJ2-5|.|.|TRBV29-1
CSGEQGGGETQYF
TGCAGCGGGGAACAGGGGGGGGGAGAGACCCAGTACTTC
>TRBJ1-1|.|.|TRBV4-1
CASSQESRGGMNTEAFF
TGCGCCAGCAGCCAGGAGTCAAGGGGGGGGATGAACACTGAAGCTTTCTTT
>TRBJ2-1|.|many|TRBV28
CASSLGTGPRMNEQFF
TGTGCCAGCAGTTTAGGAACGGGACCTAGAATGAATGAGCAGTTCTTC
>TRBJ2-7|.|.|TRBV20-1
CTARPRAYEQYF
TGCACTGCTAGGCCCAGGGCCTATGAGCAGTACTTC
>TRBJ2-5|.|many|TRBV20-1
CSASVGAETQYF
TGCAGTGCTAGCGTAGGGGCGGAGACCCAGTACTTC
>TRBJ2-5|TRBD1|few|TRBV20-1
CSVIHEGGQGETQYF
TGCAGTGTTATACACGAAGGGGGCCAGGGAGAGACCCAGTACTTC
>TRBJ2-3|.|.|TRBV11-2
CVSNPLSAADMQYF
TGTGTCAGCAACCCTCTAAGCGCGGCAGATATGCAGTATTTT
>TRBJ2-1|.|few|TRBV20-1
CSAYLASSYNEQFF
TGCAGTGCTTATCTAGCGAGCTCCTACAATGAGCAGTTCTTC
>TRBJ1-2|TRBD1|many|TRBV14
CASSQDHRGYGYTF
TGTGCCAGCAGCCAAGATCACAGGGGCTATGGCTACACCTTC
>TRBJ2-7|.|.|TRBV11-2
CASSPLGEQGYYGQYF
TGTGCCAGTAGCCCCCTCGGTGAGCAGGGGTACTACGGGCAGTACTTC
>TRBJ2-1|.|.|TRBV29-1
CSVNSGAMGQFF
TGTAGCGTAAATTCAGGGGCGATGGGGCAGTTCTTC
>TRBJ1-1|.|many|TRBV28
CASITLQGRAFF
TGTGCCAGCATCACTCTCCAGGGGAGGGCTTTCTTT
>TRBJ2-4|.|.|TRBV11-1
CAISSARGGVQF
TGTGCCATCTCATCAGCCCGGGGTGGAGTGCAATTC
>TRBJ2-4|.|.|TRBV4-2
CSCSFHGGPKNIQYF
TGTTCCTGCAGCTTCCATGGCGGACCCAAAAACATTCAGTACTTC
>TRBJ1-4|.|many|TRBV4-1
CASSQDRKLFF
TGCGCCAGCAGCCAAGATCGAAAACTGTTTTTT
>TRBJ1-1|.|few|TRBV7-3
CASSQWVDTEAFF
TGTGCCAGCAGCCAGTGGGTGGACACTGAAGCTTTCTTT
>TRBJ1-6|.|.|TRBV20-1
CSVPTDSSWSPLHF
TGCAGTGTACCGACGGACAGCTCGTGGTCACCCCTCCACTTT
>TRBJ1-4|.|.|TRBV29-1
CSVARINNEKLSF
TGCAGCGTTGCGAGGATAAATAATGAAAAACTGTCTTTT
>TRBJ2-1|TRBD2|.|TRBV6-1
CASSEAVAGRYNVQFF
TGTGCCAGTAGTGAAGCGGTAGCGGGGAGATACAATGTGCAGTTCTTC
>TRBJ2-7|TRBD1|.|TRBV11-3
CASSSILDRGVYELYF
TGTGCCAGTAGCTCGATATTGGACAGGGGCGTATACGAGCTGTACTTC
>TRBJ2-3|.|.|TRBV6-5
CASSYSPPGVSDTQYF
TGTGCCAGCAGTTACTCTCCCCCGGGGGTGTCAGATACGCAGTATTTT
>TRBJ1-2|.|.|TRBV29-1
CSVVEGSYDYTF
TGCAGCGTTGTTGAAGGAAGCTATGACTACACCTTC
>TRBJ2-7|TRBD1|.|TRBV20-1
CSTHRTGAYEQYF
TGCAGTACTCACAGGACAGGGGCCTACGAACAGTACTTC
>TRBJ2-1|.|.|TRBV30
CVYSEGTFYIEQSF
TGTGTCTACTCCGAGGGCACTTTCTATATTGAGCAGTCCTTC
>TRBJ2-2|.|many|TRBV24-1
CATSDFGMQAGELFF
TGTGCCACCAGTGATTTCGGGATGCAGGCCGGGGAGCTGTTTTTT
>TRBJ1-6|TRBD1|.|TRBV12-3/TRBV12-4
CASRAGQGGSPHF
TGTGCCAGCAGAGCCGGACAGGGGGGTTCACCCCACTTT
>TRBJ2-1|.|once|TRBV4-1
CASSQEERSNEQFF
TGCGCCAGCAGCCAAGAGGAGCGAAGCAATGAGCAGTTCTTC
>TRBJ2-5|.|many|TRBV6-6
CASRRRDRSQETQYF
TGTGCCAGCAGACGACGTGACAGGTCCCAAGAGACCCAGTACTTC
>TRBJ2-7|.|.|TRBV6-2/TRBV6-3
CVNTIRGSGGPSDEQYF
TGTGTCAACACCATAAGGGGCTCCGGGGGTCCAAGCGACGAGCAGTACTTC
>TRBJ1-1|.|.|TRBV7-9
CASSFGETEASF
TGTGCCAGCAGCTTTGGGGAGACTGAAGCTTCCTTT
>TRBJ2-6|TRBD1|.|TRBV29-1
CSLTTGGYGANVLTF
TGCAGCCTTACGACAGGGGGCTATGGGGCCAACGTCCTGACTTTC
>TRBJ2-1|.|.|TRBV11-1
CASSHTRGIHNEQLF
TGTGCCAGTAGCCACACCCGGGGGATTCACAATGAGCAGCTCTTC
>TRBJ2-4|.|.|TRBV4-2
CASSSHGGPKNIRYF
TGTGCCAGCAGCTCCCATGGCGGACCCAAAAACATTCGGTACTTC
>TRBJ2-7|.|many|TRBV6-1
CASSVNRDHEQYF
TGTGCCAGCAGTGTAAACAGGGACCACGAGCAGTACTTC
>TRBJ2-1|.|.|TRBV11-2
CASSPTDRSSYYERFF
TGTGCCAGCAGCCCGACGGACAGAAGCTCCTACTATGAGCGGTTCTTC
>TRBJ2-1|.|.|TRBV11-2
CASSKTLAALYNEHFF
TGTGCCAGCAGTAAGACACTAGCTGCACTTTACAATGAGCACTTCTTC
>TRBJ2-2|.|.|TRBV5-6
CVSSLTLGLATRPNTGELFF
TGTGTCAGCAGCTTGACCCTCGGTTTGGCTACTAGGCCCAACACCGGGGAGCTGTTTTTT
>TRBJ2-1|.|.|TRBV11-2
CTISWVGSSYNEQFF
TGTACCATCAGTTGGGTAGGGAGCTCCTACAATGAGCAGTTCTTC
>TRBJ2-6|.|.|TRBV11-3
CASSLEAMIHSSPSSGANVLTF
TGTGCCAGCAGCTTAGAAGCTATGATTCACTCCTCACCAAGCTCTGGGGCCAACGTCCTGACTTTC
>TRBJ2-7|TRBD1|.|TRBV6-5
CASRGQSRNEQYF
TGTGCCAGCAGGGGACAGTCTAGGAACGAGCAGTACTTC
>TRBJ2-7|.|.|TRBV6-5
CAGSYDSRGSYGQYF
TGTGCCGGCAGTTACGATTCCAGGGGCTCCTACGGGCAGTACTTC
>TRBJ2-3|.|.|TRBV11-2
CANSLDGGYQGTQYF
TGTGCCAACAGCTTAGACGGAGGTTACCAGGGTACGCAATATTTT
>TRBJ2-7|TRBD1|.|TRBV11-2
CASSFYEGIRDREFHEQYF
TGTGCCAGCAGCTTCTATGAGGGAATCAGGGACAGGGAATTCCACGAGCAGTACTTT
>TRBJ2-5|.|.|TRBV11-2
CASSLMGGIKTQYF
TGCGCCAGCAGCTTAATGGGCGGGATCAAGACACAGTACTTC
>TRBJ2-5|TRBD2|.|TRBV11-2
CAGSSPGGGIQETQYF
TGTGCCGGCAGCTCCCCGGGCGGGGGGATACAAGAGACCCAGTACTTT